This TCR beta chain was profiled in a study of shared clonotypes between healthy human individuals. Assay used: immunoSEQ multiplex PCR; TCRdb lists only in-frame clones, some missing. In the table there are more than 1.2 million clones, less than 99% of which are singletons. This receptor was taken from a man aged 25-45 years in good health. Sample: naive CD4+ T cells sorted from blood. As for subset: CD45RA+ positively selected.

CDR3 region: CASSWDAYEQFF. CDR3 nucleotides: TGCGCCAGCAGCTGGGACGCCTATGAGCAGTTCTTC. The chain joins TRBV5-1 to TRBJ2-1; TRBD1 or TRBD2 may be the D gene (5 bases each). This CDR3 comprises 12 residues. Trimming took 3 bases from V and 8 from J, leaving 9 bases between them. Germline CDR1 reads SGHRS; CDR2 reads YFSETQ.